Included here is one T cell receptor (beta chain) sequence, with context. The CDR3 is 15 amino acids. Germline V CDR1 and CDR2: MNHEY, SVGAGI. Losses at the gene ends were 2 bases for V and 0 bases for J; bases not matched to a gene: 2. The data belong to a study of blood T cell repertoires in COVID-19. In the study's own analysis: By means of reference gene primer amplification, nucleated cell counts were estimated. Using immunoSEQ multiplex PCR, the repertoire was profiled, and TCRdb retains in-frame clones only, with some absent. Clone size and V and J calls were adopted from that table, with D and trimming inferred from the DNA. This table has hundreds of thousands of clones, roughly 90% appearing once. Recruited during active infection, patients (from Seattle) were subsequently followed longitudinally.

The TCR sequence derives from a man between 18 and 29 years old with COVID-19, enrolled during active disease. The material sequenced was peripheral blood. The rearrangement links TRBV6-5 to TRBJ2-3; 7 nucleotides agree with TRBD1. The chain's CDR3 is CASSYGTASTDTQYF. CDR3 bases: TGTGCCAGCAGTTACGGGACAGCTAGCACAGATACGCAGTATTTT.